The sample holds many counts of the clone carrying this T cell receptor beta chain. The junction and the germline gene differ at one end; a read error may be behind it. This specimen comes from a study of regulatory T cells in long-lasting Graves disease. Building the TCR beta libraries relied on iRepertoire HTBI primers, and CDR3 regions underwent Arm-PCR. TCRdb processed the multiplex PCR reads anew with MiXCR; each CDR3 protein has one entry. The table has 310,000 or so distinct CDR3 sequences, 22% seen once; the top ten hold 56%. Stated time point: persistent/refractory GD, antithyroid drugs over 5 years with positive TRAb. PBMC-extracted RNA yielded the TCR library. This material consisted of peripheral blood mononuclear cells (PBMCs), taken when the disease was refractory, from a patient treated with antithyroid drugs. The source is a female donor with Graves disease.

The CDR3 nucleotides read TGTGCCAGCAGTTTATTTCGCGGGAGGGCCTATGAGCAGTACTTC. Protein sequence: CASSLFRGRAYEQYF. The chain couples TRBV27 to TRBJ2-7; 9 bases align to TRBD2. CDR1 is MNHEY and CDR2 is SMNVEV in the germline V gene (reference sequence). This CDR3 is built from 15 residues.